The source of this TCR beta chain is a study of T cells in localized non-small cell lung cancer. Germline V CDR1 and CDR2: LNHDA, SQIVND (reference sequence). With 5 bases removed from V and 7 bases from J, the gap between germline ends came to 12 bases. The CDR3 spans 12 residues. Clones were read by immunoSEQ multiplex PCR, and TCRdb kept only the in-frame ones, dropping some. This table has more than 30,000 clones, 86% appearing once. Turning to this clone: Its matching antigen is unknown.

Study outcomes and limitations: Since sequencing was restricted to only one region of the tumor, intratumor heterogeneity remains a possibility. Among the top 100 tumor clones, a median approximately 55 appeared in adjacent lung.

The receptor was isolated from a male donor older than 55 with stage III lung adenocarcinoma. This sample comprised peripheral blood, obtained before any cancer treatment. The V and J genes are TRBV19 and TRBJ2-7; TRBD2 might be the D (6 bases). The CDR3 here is CASSHGAGEQYF. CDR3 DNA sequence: TGTGCCAGTAGTCACGGGGCGGGGGAGCAGTACTTC.